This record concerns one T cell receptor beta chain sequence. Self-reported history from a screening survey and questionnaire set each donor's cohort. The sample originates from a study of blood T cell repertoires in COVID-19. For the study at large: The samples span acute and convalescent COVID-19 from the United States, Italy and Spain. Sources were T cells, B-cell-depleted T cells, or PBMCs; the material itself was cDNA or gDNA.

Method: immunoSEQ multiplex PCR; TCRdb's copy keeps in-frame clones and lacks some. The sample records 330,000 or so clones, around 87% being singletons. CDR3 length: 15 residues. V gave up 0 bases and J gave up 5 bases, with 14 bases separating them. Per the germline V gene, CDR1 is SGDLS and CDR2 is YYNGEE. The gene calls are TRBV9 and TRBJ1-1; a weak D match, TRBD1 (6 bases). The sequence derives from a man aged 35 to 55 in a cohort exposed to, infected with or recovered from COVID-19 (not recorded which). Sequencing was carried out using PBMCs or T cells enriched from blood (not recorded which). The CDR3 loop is CASSVAQIRGTEAFF. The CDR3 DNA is TGTGCCAGCAGCGTAGCTCAGATTAGGGGGACTGAAGCTTTCTTT.